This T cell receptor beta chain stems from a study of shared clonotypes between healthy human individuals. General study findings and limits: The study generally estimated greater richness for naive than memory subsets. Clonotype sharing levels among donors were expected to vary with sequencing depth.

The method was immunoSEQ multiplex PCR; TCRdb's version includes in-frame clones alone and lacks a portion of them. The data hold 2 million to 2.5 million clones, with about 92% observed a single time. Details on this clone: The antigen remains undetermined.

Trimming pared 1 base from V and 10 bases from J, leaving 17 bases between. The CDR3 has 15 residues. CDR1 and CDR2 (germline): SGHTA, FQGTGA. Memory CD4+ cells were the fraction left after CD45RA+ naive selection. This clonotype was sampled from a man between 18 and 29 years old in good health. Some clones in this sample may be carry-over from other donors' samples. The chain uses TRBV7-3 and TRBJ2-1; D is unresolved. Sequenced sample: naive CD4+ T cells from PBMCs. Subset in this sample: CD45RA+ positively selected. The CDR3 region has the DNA TGTGCCAGCAGCTTAATGGCACCCCCCGGAGAGGAGCAGTTCTTC. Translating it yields CASSLMAPPGEEQFF.